One T cell receptor beta chain is described in this entry. Its antigen is not known. Mouse gene names and germline throughout. The sequence runs out 4 residues before the end of the CDR3; the remainder is reconstructed from the germline J gene. Reverse transcription of extracted RNA yielded cDNA, which provided the sequencing template. This table comes from immunoSEQ multiplex PCR, and its TCRdb copy is limited to in-frame clones, with some not included. Listed here are roughly 110,000 clones without any singletons, the top ten holding roughly a fifth. The entry originates in a study of CD8+ T cells in alopecia areata. Across the whole study: C3H/HeJ donors with spontaneous alopecia, about 6-13 months old, supplied skin grafts to roughly 6-10-week-old female C3H/HeJ mice. The study, taken as a whole, reports: Clarity of TCR sharing across patients fell short of that in mice, possibly HLA-related. Higher clonality was seen in lesional scalp than in normal scalp, especially in alopecia totalis/universalis.

CDR1 and CDR2 from the germline V gene are NNHNN and SYGAGS (reference sequence). The ends lost 2 bases at V and 3 bases at J; junction bases unmatched: 5. This CDR3 comprises 16 residues. Sequencing was done on a sample of lesional skin. The TCR comes from a C3H/HeJ mouse with alopecia areata. This strain has MHC haplotype H2-k. The chain joins TRBV13-2 to TRBJ2-1, with 10 nucleotides matching TRBD2. This CDR3 reads CASGEDDWGVYAEQFF. CDR3 bases read: TGTGCCAGCGGTGAGGATGACTGGGGGGTCTATGCT.